The T cell receptor (beta chain) described here comes from a study of T cell responses to AZD1222 COVID-19 vaccine. Study-wide points: CD4 TCRs linked to vaccination spanned spike, dominating at 160-218 and 743-854. Just a handful of AZD1222 recipients tested seropositive at baseline.

The V end lost 2 bases, the J end lost 2 bases, and 16 bases lay between the germline ends. The CDR3 consists of 16 residues. The V gene's germline CDR1 is SGHDT and CDR2 YYEEEE. As to this clone: As yet, its antigen is unknown.

Repertoires were generated with immunoSEQ multiplex PCR, while TCRdb's copy carries only in-frame clones and drops some. The sample has roughly 140,000 clones, roughly 93% seen once. The receptor's source is an adult who received the AZD1222 COVID-19 vaccine. Here the sequenced sample was peripheral blood, taken 28 days after the second AZD1222 dose. The genes are TRBV5-6 and TRBJ1-1; no firm D call. The CDR3 sequence is CASSFGMPQSNTEAFF. DNA of the CDR3: TGTGCCAGCAGCTTCGGAATGCCACAAAGTAACACTGAAGCTTTCTTT.